This T cell receptor (beta chain) was obtained from a study of shared clonotypes between healthy human individuals. Study findings and constraints: Clonotypes shared by all four sorted-subset donors had higher generation probabilities than non-shared clonotypes.

A CD45RA-negative memory subset and a CD45RA+ naive subset were separated from the CD4+ cells. Repertoires were generated with immunoSEQ multiplex PCR, while TCRdb's copy carries only in-frame clones and drops some. The repertoire holds more than 2 million clones, with roughly 95% as singletons. The germline CDR1 and CDR2 sequences are SGHDN and FVKESK. Trimming took 4 bases from V and 4 from J, leaving 31 bases between them. The length of the CDR3 is 20 residues. With respect to this clone: What it recognizes is unknown.

The source of this sequence is a man younger than 30 in good health. The sample consisted of naive CD4+ T cells sorted from blood. As to subset: CD45RA+ positively selected. The chain joins TRBV14 to TRBJ1-1, with a weak D call TRBD1 (5 bases). CDR3 DNA sequence: TGTGCCAGCAGCCCCAGTCTTTTATTCGGAGGCCAAGTCAGGGCCACTGAAGCTTTCTTT. This gives the protein CASSPSLLFGGQVRATEAFF.